The present entry profiles one T cell receptor (beta chain) with its context. This sample stems from a study of CD8 T cells in Susac syndrome. Random hexamers were used to reverse transcribe about 0.5 to 1 ug of RNA. Amplification of TCR beta CDR3 was carried out by immunoSEQ multiplex PCR, which covered 54 Vbeta and 13 Jbeta segments. TCRdb reprocessed the immunoSEQ multiplex PCR reads with MiXCR, giving one entry per CDR3 protein. The data hold some 130,000 distinct CDR3 sequences, with roughly 80% observed a single time. The ends were cut back, 3 bases at V and 1 base at J, with 19 bases in the middle. The germline gives CDR1 KGHSY, CDR2 FQNENV. The CDR3 has 18 residues. TCR beta was sequenced from blood CD8+ and CD4+ T cells. Included as multiple sclerosis controls were treatment-naive patients who had stable or active relapsing-remitting disease. CD8+ and CD4+ T cells were negatively isolated; TEMRA cells were FACS-enriched.

This receptor was obtained from a human donor with multiple sclerosis. The source material was CD8+ T cells from PBMCs. The V and J genes are TRBV16 and TRBJ1-5; the D gene is possibly TRBD1 (6 bases). The CDR3 reads CASSQRTVSPISNQPQHF. CDR3 bases: TGTGCCAGCAGCCAGAGGACAGTTTCCCCAATAAGCAATCAGCCCCAGCATTTT.